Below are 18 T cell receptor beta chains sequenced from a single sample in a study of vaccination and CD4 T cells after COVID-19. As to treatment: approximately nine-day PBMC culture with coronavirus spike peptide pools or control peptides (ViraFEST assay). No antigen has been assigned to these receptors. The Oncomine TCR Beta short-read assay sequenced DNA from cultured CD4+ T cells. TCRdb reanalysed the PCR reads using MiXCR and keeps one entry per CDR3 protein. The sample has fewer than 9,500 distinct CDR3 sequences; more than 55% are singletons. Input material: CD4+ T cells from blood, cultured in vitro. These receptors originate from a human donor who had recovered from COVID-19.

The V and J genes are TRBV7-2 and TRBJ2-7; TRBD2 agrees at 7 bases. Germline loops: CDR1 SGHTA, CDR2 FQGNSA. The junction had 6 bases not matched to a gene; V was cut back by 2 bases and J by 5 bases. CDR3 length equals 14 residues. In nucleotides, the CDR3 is TGTGCCAGCAGCTTAAGGAGCGGGATGAACGAGCAGTACTTC. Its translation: CASSLRSGMNEQYF.

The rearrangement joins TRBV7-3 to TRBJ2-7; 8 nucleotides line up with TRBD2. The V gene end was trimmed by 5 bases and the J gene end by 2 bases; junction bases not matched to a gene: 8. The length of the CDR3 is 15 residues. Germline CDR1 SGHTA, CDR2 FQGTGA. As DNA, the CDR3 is TGTGCCAGCAGCCTGGACGGGGGGGCTACCTACGAGCAGTACTTC. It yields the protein CASSLDGGATYEQYF.

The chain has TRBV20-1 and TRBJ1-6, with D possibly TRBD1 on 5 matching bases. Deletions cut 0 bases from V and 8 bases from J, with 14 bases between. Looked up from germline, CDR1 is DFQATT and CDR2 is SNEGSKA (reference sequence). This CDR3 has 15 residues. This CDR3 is CSARETGGYYSPLHF. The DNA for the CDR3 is TGCAGTGCTAGAGAAACAGGCGGTTACTATTCACCCCTCCACTTT.

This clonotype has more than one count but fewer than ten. The DNA for the CDR3 is TGTGCCAGCAGAGAGGCAGGGACAGGGGAAACCGGGGAGCTGTTTTTT. As protein: CASREAGTGETGELFF. V usage is TRBV7-9 and J usage is TRBJ2-2, with 10 bases that match TRBD1. The junction had 9 bases not matched to a gene; V was cut back by 6 bases and J by 5 bases. Germline-derived CDR1 and CDR2 are SEHNR and FQNEAQ (reference sequence). The CDR3 totals 16 residues.

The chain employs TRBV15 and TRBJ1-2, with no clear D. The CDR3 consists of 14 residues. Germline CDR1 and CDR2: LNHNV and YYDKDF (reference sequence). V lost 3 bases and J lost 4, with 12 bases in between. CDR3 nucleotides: TGTGCCACCAGCAGGGAGTGGGGTCCCTATGGCTACACCTTC. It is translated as CATSREWGPYGYTF.

The CDR3 here is CASSLSGRGGSQTQYF. CDR3 bases: TGTGCCAGCAGTTTATCGGGGCGGGGGGGCTCTCAGACCCAGTACTTC. The genes are TRBV28 and TRBJ2-5; 9 nucleotides line up with TRBD2. Germline CDR1 is MDHEN and CDR2 is SYDVKM. The V segment lost 1 base and the J segment 6 bases; nucleotides outside the gene matches: 9. The length of the CDR3 is 16 residues.

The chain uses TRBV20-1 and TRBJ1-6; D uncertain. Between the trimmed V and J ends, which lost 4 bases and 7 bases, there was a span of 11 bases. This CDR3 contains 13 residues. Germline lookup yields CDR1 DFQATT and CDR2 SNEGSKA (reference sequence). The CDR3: CSATGAQNSPLHF. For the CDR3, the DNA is TGCAGTGCTACGGGTGCCCAGAATTCACCCCTCCACTTT.

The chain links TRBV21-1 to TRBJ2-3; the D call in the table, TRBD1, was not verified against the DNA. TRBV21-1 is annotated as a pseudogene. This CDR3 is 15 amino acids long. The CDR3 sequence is CASKETGIDTDTQYF. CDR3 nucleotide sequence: TGTGCCAGTAAGGAAACGGGAATCGACACAGATACGCAGTATTTT.

The CDR3 loop reads CSARTGSNEQFF. The CDR3 coding sequence is TGCAGTGCGAGGACAGGGTCCAATGAGCAGTTCTTC. The V gene is TRBV20-1, the J gene TRBJ2-1, with 8 bases aligning to TRBD1. Trimming took 6 bases from V and 6 from J; bases not matched to a gene: 4. Germline CDR1 DFQATT, CDR2 SNEGSKA (reference sequence). CDR3 length: 12 amino acids.

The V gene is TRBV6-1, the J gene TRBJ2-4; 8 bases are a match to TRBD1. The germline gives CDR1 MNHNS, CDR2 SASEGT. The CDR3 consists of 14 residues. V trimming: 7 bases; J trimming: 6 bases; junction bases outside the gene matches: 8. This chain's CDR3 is CASNLNRGTNIQYF. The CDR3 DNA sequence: TGTGCCAGCAATTTAAACAGGGGGACAAACATTCAGTACTTC.

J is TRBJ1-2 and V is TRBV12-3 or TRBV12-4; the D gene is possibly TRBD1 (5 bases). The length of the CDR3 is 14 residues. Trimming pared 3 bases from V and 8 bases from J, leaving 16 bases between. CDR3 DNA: TGTGCCAGCAGTTTTCGGGACCTCCGGGGAGGCTACACCTTC. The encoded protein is CASSFRDLRGGYTF.

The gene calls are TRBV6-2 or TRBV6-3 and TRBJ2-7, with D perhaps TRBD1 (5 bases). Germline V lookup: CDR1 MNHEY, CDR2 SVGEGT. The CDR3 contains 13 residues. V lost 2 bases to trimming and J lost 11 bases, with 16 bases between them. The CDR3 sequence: CASSYNQGRREYF. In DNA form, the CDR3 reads TGTGCCAGCAGTTACAACCAGGGCCGCCGGGAGTACTTC.

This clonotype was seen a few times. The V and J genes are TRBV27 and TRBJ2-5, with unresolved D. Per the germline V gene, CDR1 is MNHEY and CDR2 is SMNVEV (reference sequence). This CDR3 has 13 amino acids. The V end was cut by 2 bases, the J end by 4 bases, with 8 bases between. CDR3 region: CASSLRVGETQYF. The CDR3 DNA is TGTGCCAGCAGTTTACGTGTGGGAGAGACCCAGTACTTC.

For the CDR3, the DNA is TGTGCCAGCAGTGTTCTCTTAGCAGAGACCCAGTACTTC. Amino acid sequence: CASSVLLAETQYF. The genes are TRBV2 and TRBJ2-5; D remains ambiguous. The germline CDR1 and CDR2 sequences are SNHLY and FYNNEI. V shed 4 bases and J shed 4 bases, with 10 bases lying between them. The length of the CDR3 is 13 residues.

The CDR3 coding sequence is TGTGCCAGCAGTGAGATCTCCAGGGACTACAATGAGCAGTTCTTC. It translates to CASSEISRDYNEQFF. The chain combines TRBV25-1 with TRBJ2-1; D perhaps matches TRBD1 (5 bases). CDR1 is MGHDK and CDR2 is SYGVNS in the germline V gene. CDR3 length: 15 residues. V lost 3 bases to trimming and J lost 3 bases, with 12 bases between them.

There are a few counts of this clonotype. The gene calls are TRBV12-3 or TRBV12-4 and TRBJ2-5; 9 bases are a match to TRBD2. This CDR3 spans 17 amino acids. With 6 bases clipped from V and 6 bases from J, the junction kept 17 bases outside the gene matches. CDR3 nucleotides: TGTGCCAGCAGCCGACCAGGCAGGCGGGAGGGAGACCAGACCCAGTACTTC. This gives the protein CASSRPGRREGDQTQYF.

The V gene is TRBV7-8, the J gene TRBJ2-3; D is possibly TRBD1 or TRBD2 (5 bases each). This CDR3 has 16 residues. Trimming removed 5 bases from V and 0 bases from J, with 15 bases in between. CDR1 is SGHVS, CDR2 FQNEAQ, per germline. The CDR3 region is CASSVTRGDSTDTQYF. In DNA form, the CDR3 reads TGTGCCAGCAGCGTAACGAGGGGCGACAGCACAGATACGCAGTATTTT.

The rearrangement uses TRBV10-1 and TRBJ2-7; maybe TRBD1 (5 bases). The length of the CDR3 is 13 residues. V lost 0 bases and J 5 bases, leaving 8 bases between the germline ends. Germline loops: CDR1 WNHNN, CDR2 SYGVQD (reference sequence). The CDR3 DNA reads TGCGCCAGCAGTGAGTCGGGCAGGGACGAGCAGTACTTC. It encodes CASSESGRDEQYF.